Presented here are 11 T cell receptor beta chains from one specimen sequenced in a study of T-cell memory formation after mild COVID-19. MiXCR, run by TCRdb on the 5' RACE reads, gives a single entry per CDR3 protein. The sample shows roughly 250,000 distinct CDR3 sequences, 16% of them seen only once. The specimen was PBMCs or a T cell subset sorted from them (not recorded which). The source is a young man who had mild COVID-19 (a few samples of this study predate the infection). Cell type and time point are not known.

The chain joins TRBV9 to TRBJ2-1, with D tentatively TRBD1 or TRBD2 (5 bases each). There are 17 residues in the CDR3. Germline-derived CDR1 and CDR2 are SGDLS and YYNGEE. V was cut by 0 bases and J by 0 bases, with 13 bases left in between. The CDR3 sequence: CASSVEGTPSSYNEQFF. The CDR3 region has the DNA TGTGCCAGCAGCGTAGAAGGGACCCCGAGCTCCTACAATGAGCAGTTCTTC.

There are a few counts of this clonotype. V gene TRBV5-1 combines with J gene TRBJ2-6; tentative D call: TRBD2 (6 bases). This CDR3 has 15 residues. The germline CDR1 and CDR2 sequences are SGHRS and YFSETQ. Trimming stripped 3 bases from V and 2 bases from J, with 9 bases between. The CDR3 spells CASSSTRAGANVLTF. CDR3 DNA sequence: TGCGCCAGCAGCTCGACTAGGGCTGGGGCCAACGTCCTGACTTTC.

The CDR3 region has the DNA TGCGCCAGCAGCTCCGGGACAGCGATCCAAGAGACCCAGTACTTC. Translating gives CASSSGTAIQETQYF. J is TRBJ2-5 and V is TRBV5-1, with 7 bases fitting TRBD1. CDR1 SGHRS and CDR2 YFSETQ come from the germline V gene. Germline trimming cut 3 bases from V and 1 base from J; bases unmatched to any gene: 6. The CDR3 spans 15 residues. Full variable domain (outside the CDR3, taken from reference TRBV5-1 and TRBJ2-5): KAGVTQTPRYLIKTRGQQVTLSCSPISGHRSVSWYQQTPGQGLQFLFEYFSETQRNKGNFPGRFSGRQFSNSRSEMNVSTLELGDSALYLCASSSGTAIQETQYFGPGTRLLVL.

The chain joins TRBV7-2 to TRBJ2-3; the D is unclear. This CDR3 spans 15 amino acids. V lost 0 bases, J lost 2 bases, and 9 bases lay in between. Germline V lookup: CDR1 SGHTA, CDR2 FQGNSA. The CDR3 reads CASSLALPLTDTQYF. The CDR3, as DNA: TGTGCCAGCAGCTTAGCGCTTCCTCTCACAGATACGCAGTATTTT.

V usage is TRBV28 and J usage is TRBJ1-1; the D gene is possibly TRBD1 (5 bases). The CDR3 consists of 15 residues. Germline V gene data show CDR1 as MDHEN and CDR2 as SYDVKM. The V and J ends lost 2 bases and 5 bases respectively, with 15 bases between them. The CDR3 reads CASSLIVAGPTEAFF. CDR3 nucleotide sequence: TGTGCCAGCAGTTTAATTGTTGCGGGACCTACTGAAGCTTTCTTT. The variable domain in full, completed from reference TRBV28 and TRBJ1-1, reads DVKVTQSSRYLVKRTGEKVFLECVQDMDHENMFWYRQDPGLGLRLIYFSYDVKMKEKGDIPEGYSVSREKKERFSLILESASTNQTSMYLCASSLIVAGPTEAFFGQGTRLTVV.

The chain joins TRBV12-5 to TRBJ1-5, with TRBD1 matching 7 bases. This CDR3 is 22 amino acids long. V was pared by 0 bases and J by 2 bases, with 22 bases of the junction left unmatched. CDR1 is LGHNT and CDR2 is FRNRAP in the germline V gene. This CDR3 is CASGLVITLGPGGWGGNQPQHF. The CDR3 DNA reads TGTGCTAGTGGTTTGGTGATTACATTGGGGCCAGGGGGATGGGGCGGCAATCAGCCCCAGCATTTT.

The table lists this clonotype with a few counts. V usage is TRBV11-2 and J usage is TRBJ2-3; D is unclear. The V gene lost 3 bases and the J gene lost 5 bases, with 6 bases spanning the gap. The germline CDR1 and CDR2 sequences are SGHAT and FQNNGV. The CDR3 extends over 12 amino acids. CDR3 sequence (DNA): TGTGCCAGCAGCTTTTCGGGAGATACGCAGTATTTT. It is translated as CASSFSGDTQYF. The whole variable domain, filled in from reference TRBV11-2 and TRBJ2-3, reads EAGVAQSPRYKIIEKRQSVAFWCNPISGHATLYWYQQILGQGPKLLIQFQNNGVVDDSQLPKDRFSAERLKGVDSTLKIQPAKLEDSAVYLCASSFSGDTQYFGPGTRLTVL.

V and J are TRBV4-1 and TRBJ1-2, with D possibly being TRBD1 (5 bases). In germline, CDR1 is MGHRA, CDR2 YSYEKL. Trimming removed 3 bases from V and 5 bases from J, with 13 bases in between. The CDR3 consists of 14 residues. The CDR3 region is CASSQLREGYGYTF. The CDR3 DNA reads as TGCGCCAGCAGCCAGCTCAGGGAAGGGTATGGCTACACCTTC.

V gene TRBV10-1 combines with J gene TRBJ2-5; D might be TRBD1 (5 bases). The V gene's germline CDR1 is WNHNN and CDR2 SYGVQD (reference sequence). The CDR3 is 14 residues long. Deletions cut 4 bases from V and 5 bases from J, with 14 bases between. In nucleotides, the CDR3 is TGCGCCAGCAGTGGGACAACGTCCGGTGAGACCCAGTACTTC. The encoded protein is CASSGTTSGETQYF.

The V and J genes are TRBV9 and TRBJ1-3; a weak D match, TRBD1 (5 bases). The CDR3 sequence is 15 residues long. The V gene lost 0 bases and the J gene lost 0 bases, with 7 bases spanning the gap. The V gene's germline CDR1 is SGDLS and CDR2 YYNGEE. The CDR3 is CASSVEGNSGNTIYF. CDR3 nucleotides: TGTGCCAGCAGCGTAGAGGGGAACTCTGGAAACACCATATATTTT.

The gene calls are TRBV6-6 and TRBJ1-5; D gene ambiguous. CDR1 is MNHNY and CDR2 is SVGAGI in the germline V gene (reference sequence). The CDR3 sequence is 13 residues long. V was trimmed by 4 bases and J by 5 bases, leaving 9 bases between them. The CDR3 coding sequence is TGTGCCAGCAGTTCGGGGTGGGATCAGCCCCAGCATTTT. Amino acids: CASSSGWDQPQHF.